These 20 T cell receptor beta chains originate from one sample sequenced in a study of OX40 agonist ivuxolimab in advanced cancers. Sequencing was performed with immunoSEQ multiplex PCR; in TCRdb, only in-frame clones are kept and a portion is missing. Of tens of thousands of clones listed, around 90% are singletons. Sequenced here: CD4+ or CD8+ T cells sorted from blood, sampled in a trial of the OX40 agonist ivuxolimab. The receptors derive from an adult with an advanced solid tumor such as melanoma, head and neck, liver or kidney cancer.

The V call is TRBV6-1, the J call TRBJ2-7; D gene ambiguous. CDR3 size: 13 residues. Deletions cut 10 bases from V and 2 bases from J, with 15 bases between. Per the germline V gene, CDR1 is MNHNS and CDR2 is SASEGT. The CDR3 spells CATLSDLAYEQYF. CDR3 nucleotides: TGTGCCACCTTATCCGACTTAGCCTACGAGCAGTACTTC.

The CDR3 loop is CASSYSRGGNSPLHF. CDR3 sequence (DNA): TGTGCCAGCAGTTACTCTAGGGGGGGAAATTCACCCCTCCACTTT. The chain recombines TRBV6-5 with TRBJ1-6; TRBD1 is a possible D gene (6 bases). Trimming shortened V by 0 bases and J by 7 bases, and 10 bases separated the two germline ends. This CDR3 contains 15 residues. Germline V lookup: CDR1 MNHEY, CDR2 SVGAGI.

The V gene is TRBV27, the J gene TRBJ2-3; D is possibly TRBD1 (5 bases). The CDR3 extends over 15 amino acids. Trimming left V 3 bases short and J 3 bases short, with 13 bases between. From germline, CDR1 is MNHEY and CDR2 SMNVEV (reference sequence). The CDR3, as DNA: TGTGCCAGCAGTTTTGGCAGGGCCGGTACAGATACGCAGTATTTT. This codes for CASSFGRAGTDTQYF.

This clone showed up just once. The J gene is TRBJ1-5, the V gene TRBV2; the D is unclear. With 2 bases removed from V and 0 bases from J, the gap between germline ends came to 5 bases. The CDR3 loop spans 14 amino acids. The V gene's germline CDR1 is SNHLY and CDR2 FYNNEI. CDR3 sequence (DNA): TGTGCCAGCAGTGAAACCAGTAGCAATCAGCCCCAGCATTTT. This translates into CASSETSSNQPQHF.

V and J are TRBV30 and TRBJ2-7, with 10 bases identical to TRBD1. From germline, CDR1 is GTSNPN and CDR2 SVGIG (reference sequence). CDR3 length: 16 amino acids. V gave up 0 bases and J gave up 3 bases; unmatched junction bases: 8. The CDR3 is CAWSVHRTGGNYEQYF. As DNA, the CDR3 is TGTGCCTGGAGTGTACACCGGACAGGGGGTAACTACGAGCAGTACTTC.

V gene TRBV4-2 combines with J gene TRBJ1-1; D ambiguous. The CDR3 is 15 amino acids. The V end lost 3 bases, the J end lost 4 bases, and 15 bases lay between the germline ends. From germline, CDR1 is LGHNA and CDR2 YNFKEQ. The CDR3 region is CASSQEPTGGTEAFF. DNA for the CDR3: TGTGCCAGCAGCCAGGAACCAACGGGTGGCACTGAAGCTTTCTTT.

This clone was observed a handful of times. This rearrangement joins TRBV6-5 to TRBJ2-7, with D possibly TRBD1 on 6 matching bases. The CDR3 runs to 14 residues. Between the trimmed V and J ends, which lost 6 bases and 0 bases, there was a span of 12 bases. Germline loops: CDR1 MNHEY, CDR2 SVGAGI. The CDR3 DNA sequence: TGTGCCAGCAGGCGGACAGCAGACTCCTACGAGCAGTACTTC. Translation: CASRRTADSYEQYF.

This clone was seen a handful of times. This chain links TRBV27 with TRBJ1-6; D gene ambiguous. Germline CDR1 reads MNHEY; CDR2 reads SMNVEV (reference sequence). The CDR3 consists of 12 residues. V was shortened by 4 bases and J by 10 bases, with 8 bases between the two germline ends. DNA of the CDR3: TGTGCCAGCAGTTATCCTGACTCACCCCTCCACTTT. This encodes CASSYPDSPLHF.

The CDR3 region has the DNA TGTGCCAGCAGTTCCTATACGGGACTCCGTAGGATAGACGAAAAACTGTTTTTT. Translating gives CASSSYTGLRRIDEKLFF. This sequence joins TRBV27 and TRBJ1-4; the D gene is possibly TRBD1 (5 bases). There are 18 residues in the CDR3. With 4 bases removed from V and 8 bases from J, the gap between germline ends came to 26 bases. CDR1 and CDR2 (germline): MNHEY, SMNVEV (reference sequence).

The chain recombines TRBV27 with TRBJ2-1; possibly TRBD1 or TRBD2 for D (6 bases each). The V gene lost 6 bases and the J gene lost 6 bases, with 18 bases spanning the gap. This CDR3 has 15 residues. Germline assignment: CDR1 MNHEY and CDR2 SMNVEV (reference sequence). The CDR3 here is CASRSIRGRSNEQFF. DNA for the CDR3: TGTGCCAGCAGATCTATACGGGGGCGAAGCAATGAGCAGTTCTTC.

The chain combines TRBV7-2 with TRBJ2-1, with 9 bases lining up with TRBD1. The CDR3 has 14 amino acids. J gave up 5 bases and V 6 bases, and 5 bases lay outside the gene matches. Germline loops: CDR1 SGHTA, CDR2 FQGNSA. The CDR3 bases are TGTGCCAGCAGTTCGGGACAGGGCCACAATGAGCAGTTCTTC. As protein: CASSSGQGHNEQFF.

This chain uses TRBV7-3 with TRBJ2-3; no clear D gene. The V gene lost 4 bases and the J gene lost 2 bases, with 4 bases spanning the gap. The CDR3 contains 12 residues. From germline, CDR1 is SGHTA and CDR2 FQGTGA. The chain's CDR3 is CASSSTTDTQYF. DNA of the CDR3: TGTGCCAGCAGCTCGACCACAGATACGCAGTATTTT.

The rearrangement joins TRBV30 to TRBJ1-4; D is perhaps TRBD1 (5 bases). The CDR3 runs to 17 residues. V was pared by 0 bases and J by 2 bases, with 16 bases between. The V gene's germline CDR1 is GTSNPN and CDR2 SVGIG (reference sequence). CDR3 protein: CAWSVDSRGSTNEKLFF. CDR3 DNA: TGTGCCTGGAGTGTCGACAGTCGGGGTTCCACTAATGAAAAACTGTTTTTT.

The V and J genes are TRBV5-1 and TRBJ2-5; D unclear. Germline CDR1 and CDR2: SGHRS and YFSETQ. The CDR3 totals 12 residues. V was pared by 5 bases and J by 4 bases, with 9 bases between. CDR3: CASSRSLETQYF. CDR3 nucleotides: TGCGCCAGCAGTCGAAGCTTAGAGACCCAGTACTTC.

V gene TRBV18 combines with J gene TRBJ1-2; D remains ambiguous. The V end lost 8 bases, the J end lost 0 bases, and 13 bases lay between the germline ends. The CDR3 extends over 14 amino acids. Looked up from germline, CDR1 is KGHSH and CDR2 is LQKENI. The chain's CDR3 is CASQGTRSNYGYTF. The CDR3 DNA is TGTGCCAGCCAAGGCACGCGTTCTAACTATGGCTACACCTTC.

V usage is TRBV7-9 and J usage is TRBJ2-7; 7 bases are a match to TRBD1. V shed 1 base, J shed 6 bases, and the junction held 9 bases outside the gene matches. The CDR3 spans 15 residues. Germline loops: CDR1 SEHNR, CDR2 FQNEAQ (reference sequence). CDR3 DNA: TGTGCCAGCAGCTTAGTACCCGACAGGGATTTCGAGCAGTACTTC. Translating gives CASSLVPDRDFEQYF.

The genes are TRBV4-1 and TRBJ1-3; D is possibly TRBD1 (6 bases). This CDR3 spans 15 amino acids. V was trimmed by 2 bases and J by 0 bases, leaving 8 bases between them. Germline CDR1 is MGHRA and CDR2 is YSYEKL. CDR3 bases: TGCGCCAGCAGCCAACGGACAGTCTCTGGAAACACCATATATTTT. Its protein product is CASSQRTVSGNTIYF.

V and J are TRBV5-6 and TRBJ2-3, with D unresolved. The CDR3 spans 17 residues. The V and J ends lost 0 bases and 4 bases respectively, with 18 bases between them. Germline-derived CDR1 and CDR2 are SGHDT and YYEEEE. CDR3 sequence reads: CASSLAQRKRSADTQYF. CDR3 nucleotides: TGTGCCAGCAGCTTGGCCCAGAGGAAGAGGAGCGCAGATACGCAGTATTTT.

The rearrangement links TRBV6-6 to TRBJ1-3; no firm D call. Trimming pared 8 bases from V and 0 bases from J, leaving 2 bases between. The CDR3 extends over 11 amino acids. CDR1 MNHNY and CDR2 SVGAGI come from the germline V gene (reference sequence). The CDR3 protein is CASFSGNTIYF. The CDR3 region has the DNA TGTGCCAGCTTCTCTGGAAACACCATATATTTT.

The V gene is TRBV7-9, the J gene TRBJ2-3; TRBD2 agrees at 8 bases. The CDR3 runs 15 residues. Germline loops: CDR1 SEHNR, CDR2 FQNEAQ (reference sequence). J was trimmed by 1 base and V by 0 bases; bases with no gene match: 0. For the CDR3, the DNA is TGTGCCAGCAGCTTAGCAGCGGGAGGCACAGATACGCAGTATTTT. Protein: CASSLAAGGTDTQYF.